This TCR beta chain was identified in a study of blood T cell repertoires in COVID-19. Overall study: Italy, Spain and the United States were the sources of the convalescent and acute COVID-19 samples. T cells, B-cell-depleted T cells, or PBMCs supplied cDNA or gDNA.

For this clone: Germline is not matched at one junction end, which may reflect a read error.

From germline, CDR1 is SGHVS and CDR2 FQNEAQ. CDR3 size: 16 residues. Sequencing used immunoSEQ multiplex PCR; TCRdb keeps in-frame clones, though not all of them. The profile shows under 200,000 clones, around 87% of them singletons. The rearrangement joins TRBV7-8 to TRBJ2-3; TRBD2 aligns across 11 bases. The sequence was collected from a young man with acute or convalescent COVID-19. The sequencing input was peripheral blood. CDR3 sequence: CASGFDLAGGSDTQYF. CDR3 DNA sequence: TGTGCCAGCGGCTTTGACCTAGCGGGGGGTTCAGATACGCAGTATTTT.